These 10 T cell receptor beta chains were all obtained from the same sample, sequenced in a study of cytomegalovirus exposure and HLA in healthy donors. Both 60 Vbeta primers and 13 Jbeta primers went into the PCR. Here immunoSEQ multiplex PCR was the method, and the copy in TCRdb shows in-frame clones only, minus some. In the table there are about 78,000 clones, around 70% of which are singletons. The specimen sequenced was PBMCs. The receptors originated from a woman aged 40 to 50 in good health and CMV-seropositive.

The J gene is TRBJ1-1, the V gene TRBV6-5, with D unclear. CDR3 length equals 15 residues. The V gene's germline CDR1 is MNHEY and CDR2 SVGAGI. V lost 0 bases to trimming and J lost 1 base, with 9 bases between them. CDR3 in amino acids: CASSYSPSGNTEAFF. The CDR3, as DNA: TGTGCCAGCAGTTACTCTCCATCCGGGAACACTGAAGCTTTCTTT.

V usage is TRBV6-5 and J usage is TRBJ2-1, with TRBD2 identical over 8 bases. The CDR3 covers 15 residues. Germline lookup yields CDR1 MNHEY and CDR2 SVGAGI. V lost 0 bases, J lost 5 bases, and 3 bases stayed unmatched. The CDR3 protein is CASSYSLAGHNEQFF. The DNA of the CDR3 is TGTGCCAGCAGTTACTCGCTAGCGGGCCACAATGAGCAGTTCTTC.

J is TRBJ2-5 and V is TRBV5-1; D may be TRBD2 (6 bases). The germline gives CDR1 SGHRS, CDR2 YFSETQ. CDR3 length: 14 amino acids. V lost 3 bases and J 1 base, leaving 10 bases between the germline ends. This chain's CDR3 is CASSSGVPQETQYF. CDR3 nucleotides: TGCGCCAGCAGCTCGGGAGTACCCCAAGAGACCCAGTACTTC. The variable domain in full, with the rest retrieved from reference TRBV5-1 and TRBJ2-5, is KAGVTQTPRYLIKTRGQQVTLSCSPISGHRSVSWYQQTPGQGLQFLFEYFSETQRNKGNFPGRFSGRQFSNSRSEMNVSTLELGDSALYLCASSSGVPQETQYFGPGTRLLVL.

The V gene is TRBV25-1, the J gene TRBJ2-7; TRBD2 matches 7 bases. Germline CDR1 MGHDK, CDR2 SYGVNS. This CDR3 region has 13 residues. Unmatched junction bases numbered 6, after V lost 7 bases and J lost 3 bases. Here the CDR3 DNA reads TGTGCCAGCACCGCCGGGGGGAACTACGAGCAGTACTTC. Encoded protein: CASTAGGNYEQYF.

The chain carries TRBV19 and TRBJ1-1, with D perhaps TRBD1 (6 bases). The V and J ends lost 7 bases and 4 bases respectively, with 16 bases between them. The CDR3 extends over 14 amino acids. CDR1 and CDR2 from the germline V gene are LNHDA and SQIVND (reference sequence). The CDR3 loop reads CASNTQGRFTEAFF. CDR3 in DNA: TGTGCCAGTAATACACAGGGACGGTTCACTGAAGCTTTCTTT.

The J gene is TRBJ2-5, the V gene TRBV27; 9 bases are a match to TRBD1. The CDR3 spans 12 residues. From germline, CDR1 is MNHEY and CDR2 SMNVEV (reference sequence). V gave up 6 bases and J gave up 5 bases; unmatched junction bases: 1. CDR3 sequence reads: CASSGQGETQYF. The CDR3 bases are TGTGCCAGCAGCGGACAGGGGGAGACCCAGTACTTC.

This clone has more than one count but fewer than ten. This chain joins TRBV29-1 and TRBJ1-1; unclear D gene. Germline V CDR1 and CDR2: SQVTM, ANQGSEA. Trimming stripped 6 bases from V and 4 bases from J, with 15 bases between. There are 13 residues in the CDR3. As DNA, the CDR3 is TGCAGCGTAGACCTGCGCTGGAGCACTGAAGCTTTCTTT. It translates to CSVDLRWSTEAFF.

This clone came up a few times. V gene TRBV2 combines with J gene TRBJ1-2; perhaps TRBD1 as D (5 bases). This CDR3 contains 13 residues. Germline CDR1 is SNHLY and CDR2 is FYNNEI. The ends were cut back, 2 bases at V and 6 bases at J, with 10 bases in the middle. This CDR3 is CASSEQGYDGYTF. CDR3 DNA: TGTGCCAGCAGTGAACAGGGTTACGATGGCTACACCTTC.

The sample holds a few counts of this clone. This chain connects TRBV9 to TRBJ1-2; the D is unclear. Trimming took off 0 bases at V and 4 bases at J, with 10 bases between the two ends. The germline gives CDR1 SGDLS, CDR2 YYNGEE. CDR3 size: 14 residues. The CDR3 DNA reads as TGTGCCAGCAGCGTAGGCGGAGAGCCCTATGGCTACACCTTC. Amino acids: CASSVGGEPYGYTF.

The rearrangement joins TRBV27 to TRBJ2-1; tentative D call: TRBD2 (5 bases). V lost 5 bases and J 0 bases, leaving 14 bases between the germline ends. Germline V gene data show CDR1 as MNHEY and CDR2 as SMNVEV (reference sequence). The CDR3 is made up of 16 amino acids. CDR3 amino acids: CASSQRPGSSYNEQFF. The CDR3 nucleotides read TGTGCCAGCAGTCAAAGACCGGGGAGCTCCTACAATGAGCAGTTCTTC.